This entry lists 15 T cell receptor beta chains sequenced from one sample in a study of blood T cell repertoires in COVID-19. The protocol was immunoSEQ multiplex PCR, while the TCRdb copy is restricted to in-frame clones and leaves out a portion. The sample yields approximately 220,000 clones, about 87% seen once. Material for sequencing was PBMCs or T cells enriched from blood (not recorded which). These receptors were taken from a woman in her 30s who had recovered from COVID-19.

V is TRBV27 and J is TRBJ2-7; 7 bases agree with TRBD1. Unmatched junction bases numbered 6, after V lost 6 bases and J lost 4 bases. CDR3 size: 13 residues. The germline gives CDR1 MNHEY, CDR2 SMNVEV (reference sequence). This chain's CDR3 is CASSRDREYEQYF. The CDR3 nucleotides are TGTGCCAGCAGCCGGGACAGAGAGTACGAGCAGTACTTC.

The genes are TRBV7-6 and TRBJ2-2; tentative D call: TRBD1 (7 bases). This CDR3 has 15 amino acids. CDR1 and CDR2 (germline): SGHVS, FNYEAQ. With 3 bases removed from V and 8 bases from J, the gap between germline ends came to 16 bases. CDR3 loop: CASSLSQGGLGELFF. The CDR3 DNA reads TGTGCCAGCAGCTTGTCTCAGGGGGGCCTGGGGGAGCTGTTTTTT.

The CDR3 nucleotides are TGTGCCAGCAGCTCCACCTTTGCGGGCAATGAGCAGTTCTTC. It translates to CASSSTFAGNEQFF. The V gene is TRBV27, the J gene TRBJ2-1; maybe TRBD2 (5 bases). Germline V gene sequence: CDR1 MNHEY, CDR2 SMNVEV (reference sequence). CDR3 length equals 14 residues. Trimming removed 6 bases at V and 6 bases at J, with 15 bases between.

J is TRBJ1-4 and V is TRBV5-5; possibly TRBD1 for D (5 bases). This CDR3 contains 15 residues. Germline V gene data show CDR1 as SGHKS and CDR2 as YYEKEE (reference sequence). Deletions cut 0 bases from V and 5 bases from J, with 11 bases between. CDR3 bases: TGTGCCAGCAGCTTGGTTCGTGGGGGGAATGAAAAACTGTTTTTT. Its protein product is CASSLVRGGNEKLFF. Combining the CDR3 with reference TRBV5-5 and TRBJ1-4 gives the whole variable domain DAGVTQSPTHLIKTRGQQVTLRCSPISGHKSVSWYQQVLGQGPQFIFQYYEKEERGRGNFPDRFSARQFPNYSSELNVNALLLGDSALYLCASSLVRGGNEKLFFGSGTQLSVL.

The V gene is TRBV12-5, the J gene TRBJ1-5, with D hard to call. CDR3 length: 14 amino acids. CDR1 and CDR2 from the germline V gene are LGHNT and FRNRAP. V shed 2 bases and J shed 0 bases, with 5 bases lying between them. Written as DNA, the CDR3 is TGTGCTAGTGGTTTGACATATAGCAATCAGCCCCAGCATTTT. Translating gives CASGLTYSNQPQHF.

V gene TRBV9 combines with J gene TRBJ1-4, with 7 bases aligning to TRBD1. The CDR3 has 13 amino acids. Germline assignment: CDR1 SGDLS and CDR2 YYNGEE. J gave up 6 bases and V 3 bases, and 2 bases lay outside the gene matches. The CDR3 sequence is CASSGGQDEKLFF. CDR3 coding DNA: TGTGCCAGCAGCGGCGGACAGGATGAAAAACTGTTTTTT.

This clone occurred once. V and J are TRBV7-9 and TRBJ2-5, with D tentatively TRBD2 (5 bases). V was pared by 6 bases and J by 5 bases, with 7 bases between. This CDR3 spans 11 amino acids. Germline V gene lookup returns CDR1 SEHNR and CDR2 FQNEAQ (reference sequence). CDR3 in DNA: TGTGCCAGCAGTTCGGGGGAGACCCAGTACTTC. It codes for CASSSGETQYF. The full variable domain, with the rest looked up from reference TRBV7-9 and TRBJ2-5, is DTGVSQNPRHKITKRGQNVTFRCDPISEHNRLYWYRQTLGQGPEFLTYFQNEAQLEKSRLLSDRFSAERPKGSFSTLEIQRTEQGDSAMYLCASSSGETQYFGPGTRLLVL.

This chain connects TRBV7-9 to TRBJ1-2; D not resolved. In germline, CDR1 is SEHNR, CDR2 FQNEAQ (reference sequence). Deletions cut 5 bases from V and 3 bases from J, with 16 bases between. This CDR3 has 15 residues. In DNA, the CDR3 is TGTGCCAGCAGCCCAGACACGGTACGAGACTATGGCTACACCTTC. It codes for CASSPDTVRDYGYTF.

The gene calls are TRBV12-3 or TRBV12-4 and TRBJ2-5, with D possibly being TRBD1 (5 bases). V was shortened by 6 bases and J by 4 bases, with 9 bases between the two germline ends. CDR3 length: 12 amino acids. CDR3 residues: CASSPRGETQYF. The CDR3 region has the DNA TGTGCCAGCAGCCCAAGGGGAGAGACCCAGTACTTC.

The chain links TRBV4-3 to TRBJ2-2, with TRBD1 matching 9 bases. The V gene's germline CDR1 is LGHNA and CDR2 YSLEER. The CDR3 consists of 16 residues. The trim removed 3 bases at V and 3 bases at J, leaving 5 bases unmatched. CDR3 protein: CASSQDRGGDTGELFF. The CDR3 coding sequence is TGCGCCAGCAGCCAGGACAGGGGAGGAGACACCGGGGAGCTGTTTTTT.

DNA of the CDR3: TGTGCCAGCAGCCACCCACAGGCTCAGGGTGAAGCTTTCTTT. Protein: CASSHPQAQGEAFF. This chain joins TRBV3-1 (or the pseudogene TRBV3-2) and TRBJ1-1; maybe TRBD1 (5 bases). V lost 3 bases and J 7 bases, leaving 15 bases between the germline ends. This CDR3 has 14 amino acids. CDR1 and CDR2 from the germline V gene are LGHDT and YNNKEL (reference sequence).

This chain uses TRBV6-2 or TRBV6-3 with TRBJ1-1; 7 nucleotides match TRBD1. With 6 bases clipped from V and 11 bases from J, the junction kept 9 bases outside the gene matches. The CDR3 has 12 amino acids. The germline gives CDR1 MNHEY, CDR2 SVGEGT. The CDR3 DNA is TGTGCCAGCAGCCCGGACAGGATATCGGCTTTCTTT. It is translated as CASSPDRISAFF.

This sequence joins TRBV7-7 and TRBJ2-5, with D hard to call. Trimming removed 1 base at V and 2 bases at J, with 5 bases between. The CDR3 has 13 amino acids. The germline V gene has CDR1 SSHAT and CDR2 FNYEAQ (reference sequence). DNA for the CDR3: TGTGCCAGCAGCTTAGGTCAGCAAGAGACCCAGTACTTC. This translates into CASSLGQQETQYF.

This CDR3 is CASSISGGLNYGYTF. The CDR3 nucleotides read TGTGCCAGTAGTATTTCGGGGGGCTTGAACTATGGCTACACCTTC. V usage is TRBV19 and J usage is TRBJ1-2; possible D gene TRBD1, 6 bases. Trimming stripped 3 bases from V and 2 bases from J, with 13 bases between. Germline V gene sequence: CDR1 LNHDA, CDR2 SQIVND (reference sequence). There are 15 residues in the CDR3.

V is TRBV3-1 (or the pseudogene TRBV3-2) and J is TRBJ2-3; D possibly corresponds to TRBD2 (6 bases). The CDR3 is 17 residues long. V lost 4 bases and J 2 bases, leaving 19 bases between the germline ends. Germline CDR1 is LGHDT and CDR2 is YNNKEL (reference sequence). CDR3 nucleotides: TGTGCCAGCAGCCCCGGGCTGTCGGGGGAGAACACAGATACGCAGTATTTT. This codes for CASSPGLSGENTDTQYF.